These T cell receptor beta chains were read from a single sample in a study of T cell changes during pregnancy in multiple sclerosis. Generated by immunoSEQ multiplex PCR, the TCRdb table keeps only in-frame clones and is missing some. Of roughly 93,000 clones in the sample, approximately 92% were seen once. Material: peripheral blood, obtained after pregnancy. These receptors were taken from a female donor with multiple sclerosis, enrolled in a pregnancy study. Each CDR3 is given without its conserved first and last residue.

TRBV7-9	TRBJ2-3	ASSLRGDRTDTQY
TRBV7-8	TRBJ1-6	ASSLGGSNSPLH
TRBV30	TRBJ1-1	AWSPTGTEAF
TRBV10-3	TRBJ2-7	AITGTGGSEQY
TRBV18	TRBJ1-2	ASSPPPGNYGYT
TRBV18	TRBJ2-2	ASSPPSQGPGELF
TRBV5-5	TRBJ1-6	ASSFERTGNTPLH
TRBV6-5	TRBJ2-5	ASSYGGQGNIETQY
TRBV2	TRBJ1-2	ASSARRSDYGYT
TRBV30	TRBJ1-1	AWNRQGRTEAF
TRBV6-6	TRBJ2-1	ASRLDLSASYNEQF
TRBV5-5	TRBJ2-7	ASSLGTSGRTSYEQY
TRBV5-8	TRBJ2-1	ASSSPPGGADNEQF
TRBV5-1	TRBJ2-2	ASSLAIGTGELF
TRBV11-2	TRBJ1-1	ASSADRGHGTEAF
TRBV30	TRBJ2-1	AWRPQHNEQF
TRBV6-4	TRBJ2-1	ASSARTSGDNEQF
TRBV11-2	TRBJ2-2	ASSPMAFGTGELF
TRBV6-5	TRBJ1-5	ASRDLQGRGQPQH
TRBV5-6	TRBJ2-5	ASSSEGGEIQETQY
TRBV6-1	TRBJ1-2	ASSDLTGANYGYT
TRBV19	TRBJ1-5	ASSIEAGPYSNQPQH
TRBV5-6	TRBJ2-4	ASSWIRGRGAKNIQY
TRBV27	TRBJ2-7	ASSLKLAGATSYEQY
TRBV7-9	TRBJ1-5	ASSAGVQPQH
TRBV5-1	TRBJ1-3	ASSLAGRTGSGNTIY
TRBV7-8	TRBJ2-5	ASSLAAGARETQY
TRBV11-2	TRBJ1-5	ASSSARENQPQH
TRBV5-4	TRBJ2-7	ASSVWDSSYEQY
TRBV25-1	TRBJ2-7	ASSDDTYEQY
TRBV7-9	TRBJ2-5	ASSSGQGESETQY
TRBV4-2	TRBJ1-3	ASSQVNLGSGNTIY
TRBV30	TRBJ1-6	AWGQGDNSPLH
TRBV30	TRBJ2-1	AWGGTANNEQF
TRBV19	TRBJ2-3	ASSIGALPSTDTQY
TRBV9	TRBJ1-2	ASSARAGQSPGYT
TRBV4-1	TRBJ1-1	ASSPSGQSNTEAF
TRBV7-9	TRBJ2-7	ASGGEPLTEQY
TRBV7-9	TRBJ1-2	ASSPLSGGYGYT
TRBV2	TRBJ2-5	ASSEVGGPLETQY
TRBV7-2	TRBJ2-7	ASSLGGGRPYEQY
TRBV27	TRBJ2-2	ASSPWGQSRTAGELF
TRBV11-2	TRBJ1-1	ASSRRALNTEAF
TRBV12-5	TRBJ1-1	ASAFGQNEAF
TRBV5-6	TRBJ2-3	ASSWEGRDITDTQY
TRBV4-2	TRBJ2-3	ASSPPALGTSTDTQY
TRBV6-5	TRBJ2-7	ASSYSPGTSYEQY
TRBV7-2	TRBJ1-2	ASSPPVYYGYT
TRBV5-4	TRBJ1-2	ASSLSDGYT
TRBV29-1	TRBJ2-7	SVQQGAGYEQY
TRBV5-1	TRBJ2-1	ASSEVLTSGDKTYNEQF
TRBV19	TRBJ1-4	ASRLDEGQGALLGEKLF
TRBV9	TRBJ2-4	ASSETGREAKNIQY